The clone carrying this TCR beta chain was counted ten times or more. TCRdb passed the PCR reads through MiXCR, listing each CDR3 protein once. The table lists over 90,000 distinct CDR3 sequences, under 60% of them singletons. The record originates from a study of CDR3 diversity in severe acne. This TCR derives from a male donor with acne. Sequenced material: blood.

This chain's CDR3 is CASSVVLGAHEQFF. The CDR3, as DNA: TGTGCCAGCAGCGTCGTCCTGGGGGCCCATGAGCAGTTCTTC. The chain links TRBV9 to TRBJ2-1; weak D call: TRBD1 (6 bases). Germline values: CDR1 SGDLS, CDR2 YYNGEE. The V and J ends lost 2 bases and 8 bases respectively, with 14 bases between them. The CDR3 sequence is 14 residues long.